This T cell receptor (beta chain) was sequenced in a study of Tregs in tolerant kidney transplant recipients. Overall study results and limits: The small number of patients limits these findings pending further validation. This study did not directly address biological reproducibility. Tregs expanded with activated donor B cells seemed most donor-specific.

Here immunoSEQ multiplex PCR was the method, and the copy in TCRdb shows in-frame clones only, minus some. There are 80,000 to 90,000 clones in the sample; about 92% occur only once, and approximately 4.8% lies in the top ten. Worth noting for this clone: Its specificity is not known.

With 2 bases clipped from V and 6 bases from J, the junction kept 0 bases outside the gene matches. Looked up from germline, CDR1 is LNHDA and CDR2 is SQIVND (reference sequence). The length of the CDR3 is 13 residues. Thawed PBMCs were FACS-sorted into unstimulated CD4+CD25+CD127- regulatory T cells, CD4+CD25- non-regulatory cells, CD4 and CD8 cells. This rearrangement joins TRBV19 to TRBJ2-3; 9 bases are shared with TRBD2. The TCR sequence derives from a human donor in good health. The sample was CD8+ T cells from blood. The CDR3 nucleotides are TGTGCCAGTAGTATAACTAGCGGGGATACGCAGTATTTT. Protein product: CASSITSGDTQYF.